This T cell receptor (beta chain) is drawn from a study of beta chain features in type 1 diabetes. Study conclusions and caveats: In every one of the four CD4+ subsets, TCRB CDR3s were moderately but significantly shorter in Type 1 diabetes patients. Sequencing of cDNA might inflate the share of cells that strongly express TCR.

CDR1 MNHNS and CDR2 SASEGT come from the germline V gene. This CDR3 is 18 amino acids long. V gave up 1 base and J gave up 1 base; unmatched junction bases: 5. Since all of the isolated RNA was reverse transcribed, expressed TCRB transcripts were what got sequenced. TCRdb's copy holds only in-frame clones and misses some; the assay was immunoSEQ multiplex PCR. The sample lists about 360,000 clones, 10% to 15% occurring once. As for this clone: Its specificity is not known.

Source material: naive CD4+ T cells from blood. This receptor was obtained from a man younger than 35 in good health. J is TRBJ2-1 and V is TRBV6-1, with 12 nucleotides matching TRBD2. The CDR3 sequence: CASSEVVTSGGSYNEQFF. CDR3 DNA sequence: TGTGCCAGCAGTGAAGTGGTAACTAGCGGGGGGTCCTACAATGAGCAGTTCTTC.